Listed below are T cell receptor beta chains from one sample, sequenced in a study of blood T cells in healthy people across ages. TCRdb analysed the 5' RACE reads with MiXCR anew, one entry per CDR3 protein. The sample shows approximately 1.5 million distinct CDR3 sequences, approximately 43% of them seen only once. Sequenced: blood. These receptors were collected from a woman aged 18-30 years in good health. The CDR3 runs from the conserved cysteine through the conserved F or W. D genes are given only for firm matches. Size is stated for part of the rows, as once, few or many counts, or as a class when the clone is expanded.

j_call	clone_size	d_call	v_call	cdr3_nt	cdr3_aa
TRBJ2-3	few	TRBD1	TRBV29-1	TGCAGCGTCACCGGGACAGTCACAGATACGCAGTATTTT	CSVTGTVTDTQYF
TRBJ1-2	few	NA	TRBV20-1	TGCAGCACCCCAAGGACAGAGTCAGCTAACTATGGCTACACCTTC	CSTPRTESANYGYTF
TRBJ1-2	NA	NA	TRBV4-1	TGCGCCAGCAGCCCTGGGGTGCGGAACTATGGCTACACCTTC	CASSPGVRNYGYTF
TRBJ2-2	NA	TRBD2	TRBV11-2	TGTGCCAGCAGCTCCGCTAGCGGGGCAAACGGGGAGCTGTTTTTT	CASSSASGANGELFF
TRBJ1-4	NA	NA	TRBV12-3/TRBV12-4	TGTGTCAGCAGTGATAATAGGGTCGGGGCCCGAAAACTGTTTTTT	CVSSDNRVGARKLFF
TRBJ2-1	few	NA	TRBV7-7	TGTGCTAGCAGCAAGTTTACAGGGTTGGATGAGCAGTTCTTC	CASSKFTGLDEQFF
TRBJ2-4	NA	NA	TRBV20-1	TGCAGTGCTAGACCTTACCGGGGGCGCGGCAAAAACATTCAGTACTTC	CSARPYRGRGKNIQYF
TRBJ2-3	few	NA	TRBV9	TGTGCCAGCAGCGTTCAAGTGAGCGATACGCAGTATTTT	CASSVQVSDTQYF
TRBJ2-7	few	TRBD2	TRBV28	TGTGCCAGCAGTCCTCTGGGACTAGACGAGCAGTACTTC	CASSPLGLDEQYF
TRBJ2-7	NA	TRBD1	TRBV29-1	TGCAGCGGGACAGGCCGCTACGAGCAGTACTTC	CSGTGRYEQYF
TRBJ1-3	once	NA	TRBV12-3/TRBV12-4	TGTGCCAGCAGTTCCACAGGGCCTGGAAACGCCATATATTTT	CASSSTGPGNAIYF
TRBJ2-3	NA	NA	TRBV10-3	TGTGCCATCAGGCCCGGGACTTCCGCAGATACGCAGTATTTT	CAIRPGTSADTQYF
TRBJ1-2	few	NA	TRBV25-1	TGTGCCAGCAGTGAGACCGACAGTAACTATGGCTACACCTTC	CASSETDSNYGYTF
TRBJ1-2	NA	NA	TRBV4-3	TGCGCCAGCAGCCAAGATTTGGCCAGGGGACGGAGTGAGTATGGCTACACCTTC	CASSQDLARGRSEYGYTF
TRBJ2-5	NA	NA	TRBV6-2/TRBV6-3	TGTGCCAGCAGTTGCGGTTTCCGGGAGACCCAGTACTTC	CASSCGFRETQYF
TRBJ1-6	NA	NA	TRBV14	TGTGCCAGCAGCCAAGCCAGGACCGGGGACCTCCACTTT	CASSQARTGDLHF
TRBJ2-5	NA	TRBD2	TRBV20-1	TGCAGTGCTAGAGAGGCGGGACTACAAGAGACCCAGTACTTC	CSAREAGLQETQYF
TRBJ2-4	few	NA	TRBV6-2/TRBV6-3	TGTGCCAGCAGCACTACAGGGCTACTAGCCAAAAACATTCAGTACTTC	CASSTTGLLAKNIQYF
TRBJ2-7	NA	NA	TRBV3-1	TGTGCCAGCAGCCAAATGTGGGGGAGCTACGAGCAGTACTTC	CASSQMWGSYEQYF
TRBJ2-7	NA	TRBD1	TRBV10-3	TGTGCCATCAGTGCGACAGGGGGCAATTCCTACGAGCAGTACTTC	CAISATGGNSYEQYF
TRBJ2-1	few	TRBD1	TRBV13	TGTGCCAGCAGCCAAGAGGGACAGGAACATGACAATGAGCAGTTCTTC	CASSQEGQEHDNEQFF
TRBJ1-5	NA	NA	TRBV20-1	TGCAGTGCTAGGGCACATTCCAATCAGCCCCAGCATTTT	CSARAHSNQPQHF
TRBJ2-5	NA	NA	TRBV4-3	TGCGCCAGCAGCCAAGTTGTTGGGGCAGAGACCCAGTACTTC	CASSQVVGAETQYF
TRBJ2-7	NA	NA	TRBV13	TGTGCCAGCAGTGTAGAAAGTGTGCAGTACTTC	CASSVESVQYF
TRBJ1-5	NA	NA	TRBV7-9	TGTGCCAGCAGCATAGGACCTCCCAGCAATCAGCCCCAGCATTTT	CASSIGPPSNQPQHF
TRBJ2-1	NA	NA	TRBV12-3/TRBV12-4	TGTGCCAGCAGTTTCAGCGAGAGATTCTACAATGAGCAGTTCTTC	CASSFSERFYNEQFF
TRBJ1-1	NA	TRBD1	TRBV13	TGTGCCAGCACTCACCGGGACAGGGTGGACACTGAAGCTTTCTTT	CASTHRDRVDTEAFF
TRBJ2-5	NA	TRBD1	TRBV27	TGTGCCAGCAGTATTACTCGGACAGGACCCATATTCCCGGAGACCCAGTACTTC	CASSITRTGPIFPETQYF
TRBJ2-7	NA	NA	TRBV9	TGTGCCAGCAGCCCAAAGACAGGAACCTACGAGCAGTACTTC	CASSPKTGTYEQYF